The T cell receptor (beta chain) described here comes from a study of T cell responses to AZD1222 COVID-19 vaccine. Findings of the study overall: Mostly white British, mostly female donors; authors suggested clonal diversity may be underestimated.

Sequencing was performed with immunoSEQ multiplex PCR; in TCRdb, only in-frame clones are kept and a portion is missing. Of tens of thousands of clones in the sample, around 87% were seen once. This clone was counted between two and nine times. No antigen is known for it. This CDR3 comprises 15 residues. The germline CDR1 and CDR2 sequences are MNHEY and SVGAGI. With 6 bases clipped from V and 6 bases from J, the junction kept 8 bases outside the gene matches. The sequences come from peripheral blood, collected 28 days after the second AZD1222 dose. The TCR comes from an adult who received the AZD1222 COVID-19 vaccine. The chain carries TRBV6-5 and TRBJ1-6, with TRBD1 matching 7 bases. The CDR3 coding sequence is TGTGCCAGCAGCAAAGGGGGCCGGGGTAATTCACCCCTCCACTTT. Residues: CASSKGGRGNSPLHF.